This T cell receptor (beta chain) stems from a study of blood T cell repertoires in COVID-19. In the study's own analysis: Amplification with reference gene primers provided the estimates of nucleated cell counts. This table comes from immunoSEQ multiplex PCR, and its TCRdb copy is limited to in-frame clones, with some not included. The DNA gave D and trimming, while V, J and clone size come from that table. Of 250,000 to 300,000 clones in the sample, 70% to 90% are singletons; the top ten hold approximately 12%. Trimming at V came to 0 bases and at J to 2 bases, leaving 4 bases not matched to a gene. This CDR3 comprises 15 residues. Germline loops: CDR1 SQVTM, CDR2 ANQGSEA.

The genes are TRBV29-1 and TRBJ1-3; TRBD1 agrees at 7 bases. The TCR originated in a woman aged 60-75 years with acute or convalescent COVID-19. Sequenced material: peripheral blood. CDR3 sequence: CSVEDPDRAGNTIYF. The DNA of the CDR3 is TGCAGCGTTGAAGATCCTGACAGGGCTGGAAACACCATATATTTT.